This entry lists 19 T cell receptor beta chains sequenced from one sample in a study of cytomegalovirus exposure and HLA in healthy donors. PCR amplification relied on 60 Vbeta primers (plus 13 Jbeta primers). Only in-frame clones appear in the TCRdb table, and some are missing; sequencing was by immunoSEQ multiplex PCR. The sample contains about 150,000 clones, 60% to 75% of which appear only once. Sequenced material: PBMCs. The receptors come from a man aged 18 to 30 in good health and CMV-seronegative.

The chain links TRBV29-1 to TRBJ1-2, with D uncertain. The CDR3 is 11 residues long. Germline-derived CDR1 and CDR2 are SQVTM and ANQGSEA. V was clipped by 7 bases and J by 4 bases, with 10 bases between them. For the CDR3, the DNA is TGCAGCGCTAGAGATCCCTATGGCTACACCTTC. Translation: CSARDPYGYTF.

J is TRBJ2-3 and V is TRBV7-2; D is possibly TRBD1 (6 bases). There are 15 residues in the CDR3. V gave up 0 bases and J gave up 0 bases, with 7 bases separating them. Per germline, CDR1 SGHTA and CDR2 FQGNSA. The CDR3 is CASSLAGTSTDTQYF. The CDR3 DNA reads as TGTGCCAGCAGCTTAGCGGGGACAAGCACAGATACGCAGTATTTT.

The chain recombines TRBV28 with TRBJ1-5; no clear D gene. There are 15 residues in the CDR3. Germline V gene lookup returns CDR1 MDHEN and CDR2 SYDVKM. Trimming stripped 1 base from V and 7 bases from J, with 14 bases between. This CDR3 is CASSLLHHAGQPQHF. CDR3 DNA sequence: TGTGCCAGCAGTTTATTACATCACGCGGGCCAGCCCCAGCATTTT.

The chain uses TRBV6-6 and TRBJ2-2; 8 bases agree with TRBD2. The CDR3 length is 13 residues. Germline CDR1 MNHNY, CDR2 SVGAGI (reference sequence). The V and J ends lost 8 bases and 5 bases, in that order; junction bases with no gene match: 4. The CDR3 protein is CASRGGVTGELFF. The CDR3 DNA reads as TGTGCCAGCCGGGGGGGAGTAACCGGGGAGCTGTTTTTT.

A note on this clone: Other nucleotide sequences in the sample specify the same CDR3. V and J are TRBV6-5 and TRBJ1-4, with TRBD1 matching over 9 bases. CDR1 and CDR2 from the germline V gene are MNHEY and SVGAGI. The CDR3 totals 15 residues. Losses at the gene ends were 2 bases for V and 4 bases for J; bases not matched to a gene: 2. CDR3 nucleotides: TGTGCCAGCAGTTACGGGGACAGGGTTAATGAAAAACTGTTTTTT. Translation gives CASSYGDRVNEKLFF.

The J gene is TRBJ1-6, the V gene TRBV4-2; 11 nucleotides match TRBD1. The CDR3 contains 16 residues. The trim removed 4 bases at V and 5 bases at J, leaving 4 bases unmatched. The germline gives CDR1 LGHNA, CDR2 YNFKEQ. The CDR3 DNA follows: TGTGCCAGCAGCCCAGGACAGGGGGCCCATAATTCACCCCTCCACTTT. Amino acid sequence: CASSPGQGAHNSPLHF.

V is TRBV6-5 and J is TRBJ1-2, with TRBD1 as a possible D gene (5 bases). Per germline, CDR1 MNHEY and CDR2 SVGAGI. V was trimmed by 5 bases and J by 5 bases, leaving 18 bases between them. The length of the CDR3 is 15 residues. The CDR3, as DNA: TGTGCCAGCAGTCTTCAGGGAGGGCTGAGTTATGGCTACACCTTC. Translated: CASSLQGGLSYGYTF.

V and J are TRBV7-2 and TRBJ2-5; no reliable D call. From germline, CDR1 is SGHTA and CDR2 FQGNSA. Trimming pared 5 bases from V and 0 bases from J, leaving 7 bases between. This CDR3 spans 13 amino acids. The CDR3 here is CASSLYYQETQYF. CDR3 in DNA: TGTGCCAGCAGCCTCTATTACCAAGAGACCCAGTACTTC.

The count of this clone is one. The gene calls are TRBV4-1 and TRBJ2-2, with 11 bases aligning to TRBD2. The CDR3 consists of 17 residues. Losses at the gene ends were 0 bases for V and 7 bases for J; bases not matched to a gene: 7. The germline V gene has CDR1 MGHRA and CDR2 YSYEKL. The CDR3 reads CASSQDFLAGGHGELFF. The CDR3 DNA is TGCGCCAGCAGCCAAGATTTCCTAGCGGGGGGCCACGGGGAGCTGTTTTTT.

The chain joins TRBV18 to TRBJ2-3; D possibly corresponds to TRBD1 (7 bases). Per germline, CDR1 KGHSH and CDR2 LQKENI. The germline V and J ends were trimmed by 2 bases and 5 bases, with 20 bases remaining between them. CDR3 size: 17 residues. CDR3 region: CASSPIGGGPHKDTQYF. CDR3 coding DNA: TGTGCCAGCTCACCAATCGGAGGGGGCCCACACAAAGATACGCAGTATTTT.

The sample holds one count of this clone. The V and J genes are TRBV5-1 and TRBJ2-5; D may be TRBD1 (5 bases). Germline-derived CDR1 and CDR2 are SGHRS and YFSETQ. V lost 0 bases and J lost 5, with 20 bases in between. This CDR3 has 17 amino acids. The CDR3 spells CASSLDRLLDDPETQYF. CDR3 sequence (DNA): TGCGCCAGCAGCTTGGACAGGTTGTTGGACGATCCGGAGACCCAGTACTTC.

Only one count was recorded for this clone. V and J are TRBV10-3 and TRBJ2-7; TRBD1 is a possible D gene (6 bases). Trimming pared 0 bases from V and 6 bases from J, leaving 15 bases between. This CDR3 comprises 15 residues. Per germline, CDR1 ENHRY and CDR2 SYGVKD. The CDR3: CAISESGARAAEQYV. The CDR3 DNA sequence: TGTGCCATCAGTGAGTCGGGGGCGCGGGCTGCCGAGCAGTACGTC.

The rearrangement uses TRBV6-5 and TRBJ1-6, with 7 bases lining up with TRBD1. This CDR3 is built from 15 residues. Germline lookup yields CDR1 MNHEY and CDR2 SVGAGI. V lost 4 bases and J lost 9; bases outside the gene matches: 9. This CDR3 is CASSSSQGDVSPLHF. The CDR3 DNA sequence: TGTGCCAGCAGTTCCAGCCAGGGGGATGTTTCACCCCTCCACTTT.

The rearrangement uses TRBV11-2 and TRBJ1-1, with D possibly matching TRBD1 (6 bases). Trimming took 5 bases from V and 1 from J, leaving 14 bases between them. The CDR3 spans 15 residues. Germline V gene sequence: CDR1 SGHAT, CDR2 FQNNGV. The CDR3 DNA sequence: TGTGCCAGCAGCCAGGGGCCCCGTCAGAACACTGAAGCTTTCTTT. Residues: CASSQGPRQNTEAFF. Drawing the rest from reference TRBV11-2 and TRBJ1-1, the complete variable domain is EAGVAQSPRYKIIEKRQSVAFWCNPISGHATLYWYQQILGQGPKLLIQFQNNGVVDDSQLPKDRFSAERLKGVDSTLKIQPAKLEDSAVYLCASSQGPRQNTEAFFGQGTRLTVV.

This chain joins TRBV5-5 and TRBJ2-7; D gene unclear. This CDR3 is 16 amino acids long. The V end was cut by 0 bases, the J end by 0 bases, with 13 bases between. Looked up from germline, CDR1 is SGHKS and CDR2 is YYEKEE (reference sequence). The CDR3 region has the DNA TGTGCCAGCAGCTTGGAGGCCGTCGGTAGCTCCTACGAGCAGTACGTC. This gives the protein CASSLEAVGSSYEQYV.

V usage is TRBV6-6 and J usage is TRBJ2-1; 11 nucleotides line up with TRBD2. Germline assignment: CDR1 MNHNY and CDR2 SVGAGI (reference sequence). CDR3 size: 15 residues. J was trimmed by 6 bases and V by 4 bases; bases with no gene match: 5. This chain's CDR3 is CASSFLAGGTNEQFF. In nucleotides, the CDR3 is TGTGCCAGCAGTTTCCTAGCGGGGGGCACCAATGAGCAGTTCTTC.

This chain uses TRBV5-6 with TRBJ1-5, with D perhaps TRBD1 (6 bases). In germline, CDR1 is SGHDT, CDR2 YYEEEE. V was shortened by 3 bases and J by 6 bases, with 13 bases between the two germline ends. The CDR3 is 14 residues long. CDR3 residues: CASSSNRVRQPQHF. The CDR3 DNA follows: TGTGCCAGCAGCTCAAACAGGGTTCGTCAGCCCCAGCATTTT. Supplemented by reference TRBV5-6 and TRBJ1-5, the full variable domain reads DAGVTQSPTHLIKTRGQQVTLRCSPKSGHDTVSWYQQALGQGPQFIFQYYEEEERQRGNFPDRFSGHQFPNYSSELNVNALLLGDSALYLCASSSNRVRQPQHFGDGTRLSIL.

This clone showed up just a few times. The chain carries TRBV5-1 and TRBJ2-1; D not resolved. The CDR3 loop spans 11 amino acids. V lost 5 bases and J lost 3, with 3 bases in between. Germline CDR1 SGHRS, CDR2 YFSETQ. CDR3 sequence: CASSNYNEQFF. The CDR3 DNA reads TGCGCCAGCAGTAACTACAATGAGCAGTTCTTC.

This clone was seen a single time. V gene TRBV10-3 combines with J gene TRBJ2-3; 9 nucleotides align to TRBD2. Trimming took 0 bases from V and 3 from J; bases not matched to a gene: 1. Germline-derived CDR1 and CDR2 are ENHRY and SYGVKD. The length of the CDR3 is 15 residues. CDR3 loop: CAISESSGGTDTQYF. CDR3 nucleotide sequence: TGTGCCATCAGTGAGTCTAGCGGGGGAACAGATACGCAGTATTTT.